This T cell receptor (beta chain) originates from a study of beta chain features in type 1 diabetes. Study results and limitations: TCRB rearrangement may or may not be influenced by HLA type; here this remained unresolved. The study found moderately but significantly shorter TCRB CDR3s in all four CD4+ subsets of Type 1 diabetes patients.

The V end lost 0 bases, the J end lost 8 bases, and 11 bases lay between the germline ends. This CDR3 is built from 14 residues. CDR1 and CDR2 (germline): MNHEY, SMNVEV (reference sequence). CD45RO/CCR7/CD25/CD127/CD95/CD27 sorting isolated CD4+ naive, central memory, regulatory and stem cell-like memory cells. What was sequenced were expressed TCRB transcripts, since all of the isolated RNA had been reverse transcribed. The method was immunoSEQ multiplex PCR; TCRdb's version includes in-frame clones alone and lacks a portion of them. The data hold roughly 330,000 clones, with roughly 11% observed a single time. This clone was seen repeatedly, ten times or more. The antigen remains undetermined.

This TCR was sampled from a woman aged 25 to 39 in good health. Sequencing used naive CD4+ T cells from blood. The chain joins TRBV27 to TRBJ2-1, with D perhaps matching TRBD2 (5 bases). The CDR3 here is CASSLSLEVHEQFF. In DNA form, the CDR3 reads TGTGCCAGCAGTTTATCACTAGAGGTCCATGAGCAGTTCTTC.